The clone carrying this TCR beta chain was counted many times. This sample stems from a study of early T cells in non-severe SARS-CoV-2 infection. The CDR3 is 13 amino acids. The V gene lost 3 bases and the J gene lost 6 bases, with 11 bases spanning the gap. TCRdb re-called the 5' RACE reads with MiXCR, one entry per CDR3 protein. This table holds tens of thousands of distinct CDR3 sequences, approximately 6.2% found once. This TCR came from an adult who was a healthcare worker with PCR-confirmed SARS-CoV-2 infection or an uninfected control (not recorded which). The chain is built from TRBV12-3 or TRBV12-4 and TRBJ1-1, with D unclear. The sample taken for sequencing was whole blood. The CDR3 nucleotides are TGTGCCAGCAGTTTGGTCGCGGTTTCTGAAGCTTTCTTT. Translation: CASSLVAVSEAFF.